This entry features one T cell receptor (beta chain) sequence. In the original processing: Counts of nucleated cells, estimated from reference gene primer amplification, were obtained. Profiled with immunoSEQ multiplex PCR; TCRdb holds only in-frame clones, not every one. V and J calls plus clone size are reproduced from that table; the DNA served to infer D and trimming. The sample has 300,000 or so clones, around 82% seen once; the top ten hold about 1.2%. These data are taken from a study of blood T cell repertoires in COVID-19. On the study more broadly: Samples came from the United States, Italy and Spain, spanning acute and convalescent COVID-19. The cDNA or gDNA used as material had been derived from T cells, B-cell-depleted T cells, or PBMCs.

V shed 3 bases and J shed 6 bases, with 12 bases lying between them. The V gene's germline CDR1 is SGHRS and CDR2 YFSETQ. The CDR3 is made up of 14 amino acids. Source material: peripheral blood. The receptor's source is a woman aged 45-65 years with acute or convalescent COVID-19. The chain employs TRBV5-1 and TRBJ2-2, with D perhaps matching TRBD2 (6 bases). The CDR3 region has the DNA TGCGCCAGCAGCTGGGGGGACGGGGCCGGGGAGCTGTTTTTT. It translates to CASSWGDGAGELFF.